One and the same sample provided the 31 T cell receptor beta chains below, sequenced in a study of patients and donors after allogeneic stem cell transplantation. From the RT-PCR reads, TCRdb called clonotypes with MiXCR, one entry per CDR3 protein. The sample includes 900,000 to 1,000,000 distinct CDR3 sequences, roughly 18% of them seen just once. The sample comprised blood, either unsorted or a sorted T cell fraction (not recorded which). The receptors derive from a human donor who was either an allogeneic HSCT recipient or a stem cell or donor lymphocyte infusion donor (not recorded which). It is not recorded whose cells these are; they may come from a transplant donor.

This chain joins TRBV4-3 and TRBJ2-4; weak D call: TRBD2 (5 bases). CDR3 length: 19 residues. Trimming cost V 0 bases and J 1 base, with 19 bases left between them. CDR1 is LGHNA, CDR2 YSLEER, per germline. The chain's CDR3 is CASSQDPHSAGGAKNIQYF. Here the CDR3 DNA reads TGCGCCAGCAGCCAAGACCCCCACAGCGCCGGCGGGGCCAAAAACATTCAGTACTTC.

The V call is TRBV10-3, the J call TRBJ2-7, with D possibly being TRBD2 (6 bases). This CDR3 is built from 16 residues. CDR1 ENHRY and CDR2 SYGVKD come from the germline V gene. Trimming shortened V by 0 bases and J by 3 bases, and 15 bases separated the two germline ends. The CDR3: CAISESNFQGGYEQYF. CDR3 nucleotide sequence: TGTGCCATCAGTGAGTCGAATTTTCAGGGAGGCTACGAGCAGTACTTC.

This clonotype was detected only a few times. The V call is TRBV14, the J call TRBJ2-7; D gene unclear. Germline-derived CDR1 and CDR2 are SGHDN and FVKESK. Trimming took off 1 base at V and 5 bases at J, with 6 bases between the two ends. CDR3 length equals 12 residues. CDR3 DNA sequence: TGTGCCAGCAGCCAAGGGTTCCACGAGCAGTACTTC. Translation: CASSQGFHEQYF.

In its sample, this clonotype was seen a few times. The chain uses TRBV29-1 and TRBJ2-1, with D possibly being TRBD2 (5 bases). V was clipped by 1 base and J by 9 bases, with 16 bases between them. Germline V gene sequence: CDR1 SQVTM, CDR2 ANQGSEA. The CDR3 has 14 amino acids. The CDR3 region is CSVEGGSRGGEQFF. CDR3 DNA: TGCAGCGTTGAAGGAGGGTCCCGTGGTGGTGAGCAGTTCTTC.

J is TRBJ1-2 and V is TRBV9; 7 bases are a match to TRBD1. CDR1 SGDLS and CDR2 YYNGEE come from the germline V gene. V gave up 0 bases and J gave up 5 bases; unmatched junction bases: 16. The CDR3 runs to 18 residues. This chain's CDR3 is CASSVGPVQRGRSYGYTF. Written as DNA, the CDR3 is TGTGCCAGCAGCGTAGGGCCCGTCCAGAGGGGGCGATCTTATGGCTACACCTTC. Complete variable domain (other parts from reference TRBV9 and TRBJ1-2): DSGVTQTPKHLITATGQRVTLRCSPRSGDLSVYWYQQSLDQGLQFLIQYYNGEERAKGNILERFSAQQFPDLHSELNLSSLELGDSALYFCASSVGPVQRGRSYGYTFGSGTRLTVV.

The V call is TRBV5-1, the J call TRBJ2-7; 10 bases fit TRBD2. V lost 6 bases, J lost 5 bases, and 20 bases stayed unmatched. This CDR3 is built from 18 residues. In germline, CDR1 is SGHRS, CDR2 YFSETQ. The CDR3 nucleotides are TGCGCCAGCATATTCCTCCTAGCGGGAGATTATCCCCTTGACGAGCAGTACTTC. This sequence encodes CASIFLLAGDYPLDEQYF.

The chain carries TRBV7-9 and TRBJ1-2, with 7 bases aligning to TRBD1. Trimming at V came to 4 bases and at J to 0 bases, leaving 11 bases not matched to a gene. The CDR3 covers 17 residues. Germline V CDR1 and CDR2: SEHNR, FQNEAQ (reference sequence). CDR3 DNA: TGTGCCAGCAGCTCCATGCGGACAGGACGACCTAACTATGGCTACACCTTC. Translated, it gives CASSSMRTGRPNYGYTF.

Written as DNA, the CDR3 is TGCAGTGCTAGAGAGCAGGGGGCTGAAGCTTTCTTT. Translation gives CSAREQGAEAFF. The chain recombines TRBV20-1 with TRBJ1-1; 7 bases align to TRBD1. Germline CDR1 is DFQATT and CDR2 is SNEGSKA (reference sequence). The CDR3 runs 12 residues. Trimming cost V 0 bases and J 6 bases; bases outside gene matches: 1.

The rearrangement uses TRBV7-6 and TRBJ2-3; 12 bases map to TRBD1. Germline lookup yields CDR1 SGHVS and CDR2 FNYEAQ. CDR3 length: 19 residues. The junction had 12 bases not matched to a gene; V was cut back by 0 bases and J by 5 bases. The CDR3 DNA reads as TGTGCCAGCAGCTTAGCCCTGCGGGACAGGGGGCGATTAGGAGATACGCAGTATTTT. It codes for CASSLALRDRGRLGDTQYF.

This clonotype was counted only a few times. The chain uses TRBV2 and TRBJ1-4; 10 nucleotides agree with TRBD1. There are 14 residues in the CDR3. With V trimmed by 5 bases and J by 10 bases, 7 bases remained unmatched. Germline-derived CDR1 and CDR2 are SNHLY and FYNNEI. The CDR3 loop reads CASSTRQGAGKLFF. DNA of the CDR3: TGTGCCAGCAGTACCCGACAGGGGGCGGGAAAACTGTTTTTT. The full variable domain, its missing parts supplied by reference TRBV2 and TRBJ1-4, is EPEVTQTPSHQVTQMGQEVILRCVPISNHLYFYWYRQILGQKVEFLVSFYNNEISEKSEIFDDQFSVERPDGSNFTLKIRSTKLEDSAMYFCASSTRQGAGKLFFGSGTQLSVL.

The chain is built from TRBV3-1 and TRBJ2-7; 10 positions match TRBD2. This CDR3 has 15 residues. Trimming took 4 bases from V and 8 from J; bases not matched to a gene: 11. In germline, CDR1 is LGHDT, CDR2 YNNKEL (reference sequence). CDR3 DNA sequence: TGTGCCAGCAGCCGGGATAGCGGGAGGAAATTGAAGCAGTACTTC. As protein: CASSRDSGRKLKQYF.

Here the CDR3 DNA reads TGCGCCAGCAGCTTCCGGGACAGGGACTACAATGAGCAGTTCTTC. As protein: CASSFRDRDYNEQFF. The chain is built from TRBV5-1 and TRBJ2-1, with 9 bases matching TRBD1. Germline-derived CDR1 and CDR2 are SGHRS and YFSETQ. V lost 2 bases, J lost 3 bases, and 3 bases stayed unmatched. The length of the CDR3 is 15 residues. Looking up the rest from reference TRBV5-1 and TRBJ2-1 gives the full variable domain: KAGVTQTPRYLIKTRGQQVTLSCSPISGHRSVSWYQQTPGQGLQFLFEYFSETQRNKGNFPGRFSGRQFSNSRSEMNVSTLELGDSALYLCASSFRDRDYNEQFFGPGTRLTVL.

A few counts support this clonotype. V and J are TRBV5-1 and TRBJ2-7; perhaps TRBD2 as D (6 bases). The CDR3 is made up of 14 amino acids. From germline, CDR1 is SGHRS and CDR2 YFSETQ. V lost 4 bases and J 6 bases, leaving 17 bases between the germline ends. In DNA, the CDR3 is TGCGCCAGCAGCCTGAGGGACTCGGGACGCGAGCAGTACTTC. This gives the protein CASSLRDSGREQYF.

The rearrangement uses TRBV27 and TRBJ2-1; the match to TRBD2 covers 8 bases. The CDR3 covers 20 residues. Germline V gene sequence: CDR1 MNHEY, CDR2 SMNVEV (reference sequence). The V and J ends lost 3 bases and 0 bases, in that order; junction bases with no gene match: 16. CDR3 sequence reads: CASSFLTTPLLAASYNEQFF. CDR3 nucleotide sequence: TGTGCCAGCAGTTTTCTTACTACCCCACTACTAGCGGCCTCCTACAATGAGCAGTTCTTC.

This clonotype appeared a few times. The chain recombines TRBV19 with TRBJ1-2, with 7 bases that match TRBD1. CDR1 and CDR2 (germline): LNHDA, SQIVND (reference sequence). The CDR3 contains 17 residues. Losses at the gene ends were 4 bases for V and 6 bases for J; bases not matched to a gene: 17. CDR3 region: CASSTGTAKPRAHGYTF. The CDR3 DNA reads TGTGCCAGTAGTACCGGGACAGCAAAACCTAGGGCACATGGCTACACCTTC. Filled out from reference TRBV19 and TRBJ1-2, the complete variable domain reads DGGITQSPKYLFRKEGQNVTLSCEQNLNHDAMYWYRQDPGQGLRLIYYSQIVNDFQKGDIAEGYSVSREKKESFPLTVTSAQKNPTAFYLCASSTGTAKPRAHGYTFGSGTRLTVV.

This clonotype was detected a few times. The chain has TRBV20-1 and TRBJ2-3; 7 bases agree with TRBD2. The CDR3 has 15 amino acids. CDR1 is DFQATT and CDR2 is SNEGSKA in the germline V gene (reference sequence). V lost 4 bases and J lost 5; bases outside the gene matches: 12. The CDR3 nucleotides read TGCAGTGCTAAGCCCCTGCGGGAGTCAGGAGATACGCAGTATTTT. Protein product: CSAKPLRESGDTQYF.

CDR3 protein: CASSLKFGETQYF. CDR3 bases: TGTGCCAGCAGCTTAAAGTTCGGAGAGACCCAGTACTTC. The chain couples TRBV7-9 to TRBJ2-5; D is unclear. V dropped 2 bases and J dropped 4 bases, with 8 bases sitting between them. The CDR3 covers 13 residues. CDR1 is SEHNR, CDR2 FQNEAQ, per germline (reference sequence).

The rearrangement joins TRBV13 to TRBJ2-1, with TRBD2 matching over 10 bases. From germline, CDR1 is PRHDT and CDR2 FYEKMQ (reference sequence). J gave up 0 bases and V 5 bases, and 22 bases lay outside the gene matches. This CDR3 comprises 22 residues. The CDR3 sequence is CASSPRGRAEREGPPSYNEQFF. CDR3 DNA sequence: TGTGCCAGCAGCCCCCGGGGCAGGGCTGAGCGGGAGGGCCCTCCCTCCTACAATGAGCAGTTCTTC.

V usage is TRBV7-9 and J usage is TRBJ2-1; TRBD2 matches 12 bases. The V gene's germline CDR1 is SEHNR and CDR2 FQNEAQ (reference sequence). V lost 3 bases, J lost 8 bases, and 11 bases stayed unmatched. The CDR3 extends over 17 amino acids. The CDR3: CASSFDSLAGGPDEQFF. The CDR3 nucleotides are TGTGCCAGCAGCTTCGATTCTCTAGCGGGAGGGCCTGATGAGCAGTTCTTC.

This clonotype was seen a few times. The V gene is TRBV20-1, the J gene TRBJ2-1; D unclear. The CDR3 runs 12 residues. V was pared by 4 bases and J by 4 bases, with 8 bases between. Looked up from germline, CDR1 is DFQATT and CDR2 is SNEGSKA (reference sequence). The CDR3 DNA reads TGCAGTGCTATTGGTAAATACAATGAGCAGTTCTTC. Amino acids: CSAIGKYNEQFF.

V and J are TRBV4-2 and TRBJ1-1; 11 nucleotides align to TRBD1. The CDR3 runs to 17 residues. Looked up from germline, CDR1 is LGHNA and CDR2 is YNFKEQ. Losses at the gene ends were 2 bases for V and 5 bases for J; bases not matched to a gene: 10. This chain's CDR3 is CASSQRTGGVSWTEAFF. CDR3 nucleotide sequence: TGTGCCAGCAGCCAAAGGACAGGGGGCGTCTCGTGGACTGAAGCTTTCTTT.

V is TRBV27 and J is TRBJ1-5; TRBD1 aligns across 9 bases. The CDR3 sequence is 17 residues long. In germline, CDR1 is MNHEY, CDR2 SMNVEV (reference sequence). Trimming cost V 4 bases and J 6 bases; bases outside gene matches: 13. CDR3 sequence: CASSSGTGQGALQPQHF. CDR3 bases: TGTGCCAGCAGTTCTGGGACAGGGCAGGGGGCCCTTCAGCCCCAGCATTTT.

The sample holds a few counts of this clonotype. This chain links TRBV7-9 with TRBJ1-5; D is perhaps TRBD1 (5 bases). This CDR3 is built from 16 residues. The V end was cut by 1 base, the J end by 1 base, with 11 bases between. Germline V gives CDR1 SEHNR, CDR2 FQNEAQ (reference sequence). CDR3 amino acids: CASSLVPGPSNQPQHF. The CDR3 coding sequence is TGTGCCAGCAGCTTAGTTCCGGGGCCGAGCAATCAGCCCCAGCATTTT. The full variable domain, completed using reference TRBV7-9 and TRBJ1-5, is DTGVSQNPRHKITKRGQNVTFRCDPISEHNRLYWYRQTLGQGPEFLTYFQNEAQLEKSRLLSDRFSAERPKGSFSTLEIQRTEQGDSAMYLCASSLVPGPSNQPQHFGDGTRLSIL.

The rearrangement links TRBV12-3 or TRBV12-4 to TRBJ1-4; D possibly corresponds to TRBD1 (5 bases). Trimming cost V 3 bases and J 0 bases, with 14 bases left between them. The CDR3 length is 17 residues. The DNA of the CDR3 is TGTGCCAGCAGTTTTTGGGGGTGGGAAACAACTAATGAAAAACTGTTTTTT. Translation gives CASSFWGWETTNEKLFF.

This chain connects TRBV9 to TRBJ1-2; unclear D gene. V gave up 0 bases and J gave up 4 bases, with 10 bases separating them. The V gene's germline CDR1 is SGDLS and CDR2 YYNGEE. The CDR3 consists of 14 residues. The CDR3 DNA reads as TGTGCCAGCAGCGTAGGGGTCCTGTCCTATGGCTACACCTTC. Its translation: CASSVGVLSYGYTF. Full variable domain (missing parts from reference TRBV9 and TRBJ1-2): DSGVTQTPKHLITATGQRVTLRCSPRSGDLSVYWYQQSLDQGLQFLIQYYNGEERAKGNILERFSAQQFPDLHSELNLSSLELGDSALYFCASSVGVLSYGYTFGSGTRLTVV.

This clonotype was seen a handful of times. The chain employs TRBV5-1 and TRBJ2-1, with 7 bases matching TRBD2. There are 17 residues in the CDR3. The germline gives CDR1 SGHRS, CDR2 YFSETQ. Trimming took 0 bases from V and 2 from J; bases not matched to a gene: 8. In nucleotides, the CDR3 is TGCGCCAGCAGCTTGGGACTCGGGCGGGAGCCCTACAATGAGCAGTTCTTC. Translating gives CASSLGLGREPYNEQFF.

This clonotype was observed a handful of times. The V gene is TRBV7-2, the J gene TRBJ1-1; D is uncertain. The CDR3 length is 14 residues. Germline CDR1 and CDR2: SGHTA and FQGNSA. Trimming shortened V by 2 bases and J by 2 bases, and 9 bases separated the two germline ends. CDR3 nucleotides: TGTGCCAGCAGCTTAAGTTTCACAAACACTGAAGCTTTCTTT. It translates to CASSLSFTNTEAFF.

This clonotype was counted ten times or more. The chain employs TRBV12-3 or TRBV12-4 and TRBJ2-5, with a tentative D call TRBD2 (6 bases). V gave up 6 bases and J gave up 5 bases, with 16 bases separating them. The CDR3 totals 14 residues. The chain's CDR3 is CASSPLGRYETQYF. DNA of the CDR3: TGTGCCAGCAGCCCCCTCGGGAGATATGAGACCCAGTACTTC.

The V gene is TRBV6-5, the J gene TRBJ2-1; D unresolved. Trimming stripped 2 bases from V and 6 bases from J, with 14 bases between. The CDR3 spans 15 residues. Germline CDR1 MNHEY, CDR2 SVGAGI. CDR3 nucleotide sequence: TGTGCCAGCAGTTACACCCCTTACCGGGCCAATGAGCAGTTCTTC. Protein product: CASSYTPYRANEQFF.

This clonotype was seen only a few times. V gene TRBV20-1 combines with J gene TRBJ2-1, with D possibly TRBD1 on 6 matching bases. V gave up 5 bases and J gave up 7 bases, with 21 bases separating them. The CDR3 extends over 15 amino acids. Germline values: CDR1 DFQATT, CDR2 SNEGSKA (reference sequence). CDR3 sequence (DNA): TGCAGTGCTGGGGGTGGGGCAGGGGATTTGAATGAGCAGTTCTTC. As protein: CSAGGGAGDLNEQFF.

This clonotype was found a few times. The gene calls are TRBV3-1 and TRBJ1-1, with D uncertain. CDR3 length equals 14 residues. V was trimmed by 1 base and J by 4 bases, leaving 10 bases between them. Germline V gives CDR1 LGHDT, CDR2 YNNKEL (reference sequence). The CDR3 nucleotides read TGTGCCAGCAGCCAAGTCGAAGGAGCCACTGAAGCTTTCTTT. The encoded protein is CASSQVEGATEAFF.